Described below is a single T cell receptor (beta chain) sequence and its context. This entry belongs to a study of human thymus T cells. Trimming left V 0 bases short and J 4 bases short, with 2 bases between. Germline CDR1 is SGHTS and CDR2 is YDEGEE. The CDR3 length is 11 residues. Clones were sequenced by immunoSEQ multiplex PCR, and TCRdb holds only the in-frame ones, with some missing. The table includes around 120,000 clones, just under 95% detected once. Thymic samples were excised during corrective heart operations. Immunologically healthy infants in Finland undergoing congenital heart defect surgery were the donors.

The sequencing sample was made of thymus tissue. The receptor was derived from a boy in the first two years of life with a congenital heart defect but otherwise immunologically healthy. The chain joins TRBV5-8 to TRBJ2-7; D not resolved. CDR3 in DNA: TGTGCCAGCAGCTTGGGGTACGAGCAGTACTTC. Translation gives CASSLGYEQYF. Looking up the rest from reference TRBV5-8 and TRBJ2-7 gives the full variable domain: EAGVTQSPTHLIKTRGQQATLRCSPISGHTSVYWYQQALGLGLQFLLWYDEGEERNRGNFPPRFSGRQFPNYSSELNVNALELEDSALYLCASSLGYEQYFGPGTRLTVT.